These 17 T cell receptor beta chains came from one sample sequenced in a study of T cell responses to AZD1222 COVID-19 vaccine. Data came from immunoSEQ multiplex PCR; TCRdb stores just in-frame clones and leaves some out. The table has under 150,000 clones, about 91% seen once. The sample was peripheral blood, taken 28 days after the second AZD1222 dose. Receptors were obtained from an adult who received the AZD1222 COVID-19 vaccine.

V gene TRBV5-1 combines with J gene TRBJ2-2; D may be TRBD2 (6 bases). With 5 bases removed from V and 8 bases from J, the gap between germline ends came to 22 bases. Germline V gives CDR1 SGHRS, CDR2 YFSETQ. The CDR3 runs 16 residues. The CDR3 region has the DNA TGCGCCAGCAGTAATGGGGGGTTACGTGTGTCTGGGGAGCTGTTTTTT. Translated, it gives CASSNGGLRVSGELFF.

This sequence joins TRBV7-8 and TRBJ1-1; the match to TRBD1 covers 9 bases. The CDR3 loop spans 15 amino acids. Per germline, CDR1 SGHVS and CDR2 FQNEAQ. The trim removed 4 bases at V and 4 bases at J, leaving 7 bases unmatched. The CDR3 region has the DNA TGTGCCAGCAGCTCACAGGGGGCGCGGGCCACTGAAGCTTTCTTT. It translates to CASSSQGARATEAFF.

This chain joins TRBV28 and TRBJ1-1; tentative D call: TRBD1 (5 bases). The CDR3 sequence is 13 residues long. Germline CDR1 and CDR2: MDHEN and SYDVKM. Trimming stripped 6 bases from V and 11 bases from J, with 19 bases between. The CDR3 loop reads CASSSTTVRGAFF. The CDR3 nucleotides read TGTGCCAGCAGCTCCACGACAGTCCGCGGCGCTTTCTTT.

The J gene is TRBJ1-1, the V gene TRBV2; D is ambiguous. The germline gives CDR1 SNHLY, CDR2 FYNNEI. Between the trimmed V and J ends, which lost 7 bases and 0 bases, there was a span of 12 bases. The CDR3 totals 14 residues. CDR3 residues: CASTDRSVNTEAFF. CDR3 nucleotide sequence: TGTGCCAGCACGGACCGGTCGGTGAACACTGAAGCTTTCTTT.

This chain joins TRBV2 and TRBJ1-2, with 9 positions matching TRBD1. The junction had 5 bases not matched to a gene; V was cut back by 7 bases and J by 8 bases. The CDR3 is made up of 12 amino acids. Germline V gene sequence: CDR1 SNHLY, CDR2 FYNNEI. The CDR3 sequence is CASMGTGWGYTF. CDR3 DNA sequence: TGTGCCAGCATGGGGACAGGGTGGGGCTACACCTTC.

J is TRBJ2-1 and V is TRBV2; 13 bases match TRBD2. The germline V gene has CDR1 SNHLY and CDR2 FYNNEI. Trimming removed 4 bases from V and 7 bases from J; junction bases left unmatched: 4. This CDR3 has 15 amino acids. The DNA for the CDR3 is TGTGCCAGCAGTGTTGGGACTAGCGGGATTAATGAGCAGTTCTTC. This codes for CASSVGTSGINEQFF.

The chain carries TRBV5-8 and TRBJ1-5; D might be TRBD1 (6 bases). CDR1 and CDR2 from the germline V gene are SGHTS and YDEGEE. The V end lost 0 bases, the J end lost 3 bases, and 10 bases lay between the germline ends. This CDR3 spans 15 amino acids. Written as DNA, the CDR3 is TGTGCCAGCAGCTTGGAGTCAGGGGACAATCAGCCCCAGCATTTT. It encodes CASSLESGDNQPQHF.

The J gene is TRBJ2-1, the V gene TRBV28; 13 bases fit TRBD2. This CDR3 has 18 residues. CDR1 and CDR2 (germline): MDHEN, SYDVKM. The V segment lost 5 bases and the J segment 7 bases; nucleotides outside the gene matches: 14. This chain's CDR3 is CASSGFTSGRARVNEQFF. The CDR3 bases are TGTGCCAGCAGTGGATTTACTAGCGGGAGGGCCAGGGTAAATGAGCAGTTCTTC.

The gene calls are TRBV2 and TRBJ1-1; 11 nucleotides match TRBD1. Germline V gives CDR1 SNHLY, CDR2 FYNNEI. This CDR3 has 15 residues. V dropped 7 bases and J dropped 4; count of bases not matched to a gene: 8. The DNA for the CDR3 is TGTGCCAGCACCGGGACAGGGGGAATGAGCACTGAAGCTTTCTTT. Translation: CASTGTGGMSTEAFF.

The chain links TRBV6-5 to TRBJ2-1; TRBD2 matches 12 bases. The V gene end was trimmed by 10 bases and the J gene end by 9 bases; junction bases not matched to a gene: 13. Germline-derived CDR1 and CDR2 are MNHEY and SVGAGI. The CDR3 consists of 15 residues. The CDR3 region has the DNA TGTGCCACCCGGACGAGGACTAGCGGGATGGGTGAGCAGTTCTTC. This encodes CATRTRTSGMGEQFF.

J is TRBJ1-2 and V is TRBV5-1; unclear D gene. CDR3 length: 13 residues. V gave up 4 bases and J gave up 4 bases, with 11 bases separating them. The germline V gene has CDR1 SGHRS and CDR2 YFSETQ. CDR3 in DNA: TGCGCCAGCAGCAATGCAGAGGGCTATGGCTACACCTTC. Protein: CASSNAEGYGYTF. Full variable domain (outside the CDR3, taken from reference TRBV5-1 and TRBJ1-2): KAGVTQTPRYLIKTRGQQVTLSCSPISGHRSVSWYQQTPGQGLQFLFEYFSETQRNKGNFPGRFSGRQFSNSRSEMNVSTLELGDSALYLCASSNAEGYGYTFGSGTRLTVV.

This sequence joins TRBV28 and TRBJ1-2; 7 positions match TRBD1. Per the germline V gene, CDR1 is MDHEN and CDR2 is SYDVKM. V shed 4 bases and J 6 bases; nucleotides not matched to a gene: 8. The CDR3 has 14 residues. Written as DNA, the CDR3 is TGTGCCAGCAGTTCCCCGCTGACAGGGAATGGCTACACCTTC. Its translation is CASSSPLTGNGYTF.

The chain is built from TRBV21-1 and TRBJ1-1; TRBD1 reflects the table's D call only, with no check against the DNA. TRBV21-1 is annotated as a pseudogene. The CDR3 length is 14 residues. The CDR3 region is CASTPGQGNTEAFF. For the CDR3, the DNA is TGTGCCAGCACTCCGGGACAGGGTAACACTGAAGCTTTCTTT.

This chain connects TRBV7-8 to TRBJ1-1; D is ambiguous. Germline-derived CDR1 and CDR2 are SGHVS and FQNEAQ. CDR3 length equals 15 residues. The V end lost 2 bases, the J end lost 1 base, and 11 bases lay between the germline ends. CDR3 residues: CASSLRRAGNTEAFF. The CDR3 DNA is TGTGCCAGCAGCTTACGAAGAGCCGGGAACACTGAAGCTTTCTTT.

This chain joins TRBV27 and TRBJ1-4; a possible D gene is TRBD1 (5 bases). CDR3 length equals 18 residues. The germline gives CDR1 MNHEY, CDR2 SMNVEV (reference sequence). V shed 6 bases and J shed 3 bases, with 23 bases lying between them. CDR3 sequence (DNA): TGTGCCAGCAGCTTGGGGTTCGGCAGGGATCCCGCTAATGAAAAACTGTTTTTT. It yields the protein CASSLGFGRDPANEKLFF. The variable domain in full, with the rest retrieved from reference TRBV27 and TRBJ1-4, is EAQVTQNPRYLITVTGKKLTVTCSQNMNHEYMSWYRQDPGLGLRQIYYSMNVEVTDKGDVPEGYKVSRKEKRNFPLILESPSPNQTSLYFCASSLGFGRDPANEKLFFGSGTQLSVL.

The V and J genes are TRBV28 and TRBJ1-3, with D unresolved. V was pared by 3 bases and J by 7 bases, with 10 bases between. Germline V CDR1 and CDR2: MDHEN, SYDVKM. The CDR3 sequence is 13 residues long. In DNA, the CDR3 is TGTGCCAGCAGTTTTAGGCATCGTAACACCATATATTTT. This translates into CASSFRHRNTIYF.

This chain uses TRBV11-2 with TRBJ2-7, with 12 bases identical to TRBD1. This CDR3 has 17 residues. Trimming at V came to 6 bases and at J to 5 bases, leaving 14 bases not matched to a gene. From germline, CDR1 is SGHAT and CDR2 FQNNGV. The chain's CDR3 is CASRRPGTGGRIDEQYF. The CDR3 bases are TGTGCCAGCAGACGTCCCGGGACAGGGGGCAGGATCGACGAGCAGTACTTC.